A single sample gave rise to the 12 T cell receptor beta chains below, sequenced in a study of vaccination effects on CD4 cells after COVID-19. Their antigen targets remain unknown. Produced via immunoSEQ multiplex PCR; TCRdb's table is partial and in-frame only. This table holds some 68,000 clones, 80% found once. Antigen-specific CD4+ T cells expanded by the ViraFEST assay with viral peptide pools were then sequenced. CD4+ T cell isolation took place after 10 days of culture. None of these healthy vaccinees had been infected with SARS-CoV-2 before vaccination. The sample in question was CD4+ T cells from PBMCs cultured with SARS-CoV-2 spike peptides, obtained before COVID-19 vaccination. The receptors derive from a human donor who received a COVID-19 vaccine.

The chain couples TRBV4-3 to TRBJ2-3; D is uncertain. Germline V gene sequence: CDR1 LGHNA, CDR2 YSLEER. The CDR3 extends over 14 amino acids. V was clipped by 1 base and J by 1 base, with 6 bases between them. Here the CDR3 reads CASSQVVGTDTQYF. The CDR3 DNA is TGCGCCAGCAGCCAAGTAGTGGGCACAGATACGCAGTATTTT.

The rearrangement joins TRBV5-1 to TRBJ2-5; the match to TRBD1 covers 7 bases. The CDR3 contains 15 residues. The junction had 7 bases not matched to a gene; V was cut back by 3 bases and J by 2 bases. Germline V lookup: CDR1 SGHRS, CDR2 YFSETQ. The DNA of the CDR3 is TGCGCCAGCAGCTCCACAGGGGCCATACAAGAGACCCAGTACTTC. It specifies CASSSTGAIQETQYF. The full variable domain, its missing parts supplied by reference TRBV5-1 and TRBJ2-5, is KAGVTQTPRYLIKTRGQQVTLSCSPISGHRSVSWYQQTPGQGLQFLFEYFSETQRNKGNFPGRFSGRQFSNSRSEMNVSTLELGDSALYLCASSSTGAIQETQYFGPGTRLLVL.

The chain employs TRBV6-6 and TRBJ2-5; 8 nucleotides line up with TRBD1. Germline V gene lookup returns CDR1 MNHNY and CDR2 SVGAGI (reference sequence). The length of the CDR3 is 14 residues. After removal of 6 bases from V and 4 bases from J, the junction contained 7 bases not matched to a gene. CDR3 region: CASRQTGATETQYF. The CDR3 bases are TGTGCCAGCAGACAGACAGGGGCAACAGAGACCCAGTACTTC.

This rearrangement joins TRBV18 to TRBJ2-5; 9 bases are a match to TRBD2. The CDR3 totals 16 residues. V gave up 3 bases and J gave up 2 bases; unmatched junction bases: 7. Germline V lookup: CDR1 KGHSH, CDR2 LQKENI. The CDR3 DNA sequence: TGTGCCAGCTCACCCGTGGCTAGCGGGGTACAAGAGACCCAGTACTTC. As protein: CASSPVASGVQETQYF.

This clone was counted a few times. V and J are TRBV2 and TRBJ1-1, with 10 bases aligning to TRBD1. V trimming: 10 bases; J trimming: 5 bases; junction bases outside the gene matches: 10. The CDR3 covers 14 residues. The V gene's germline CDR1 is SNHLY and CDR2 FYNNEI. The CDR3 sequence is CATSRDRGKTEAFF. In nucleotides, the CDR3 is TGTGCCACGTCCAGGGACAGGGGAAAGACTGAAGCTTTCTTT.

This chain connects TRBV28 to TRBJ2-5, with D perhaps matching TRBD2 (5 bases). The CDR3 runs 16 residues. Germline assignment: CDR1 MDHEN and CDR2 SYDVKM. With 1 base removed from V and 4 bases from J, the gap between germline ends came to 16 bases. This chain's CDR3 is CASSLYGVGILETQYF. CDR3 DNA sequence: TGTGCCAGCAGTTTATACGGGGTCGGAATTCTAGAGACCCAGTACTTC.

The V call is TRBV5-1, the J call TRBJ2-1; 9 bases agree with TRBD1. Germline V lookup: CDR1 SGHRS, CDR2 YFSETQ. V dropped 2 bases and J dropped 9; count of bases not matched to a gene: 9. The CDR3 is 15 residues long. The CDR3 DNA reads TGCGCCAGCAGCTTTCCCCGGACAGGGGAGGCTGAGCAGTTCTTC. It codes for CASSFPRTGEAEQFF.

The genes are TRBV7-3 and TRBJ2-1; D may be TRBD2 (5 bases). CDR1 is SGHTA, CDR2 FQGTGA, per germline. The CDR3 is made up of 16 amino acids. Between the trimmed V and J ends, which lost 5 bases and 0 bases, there was a span of 14 bases. CDR3 nucleotide sequence: TGTGCCAGCAGCCCCTCCGGCGGAGGCTCCTACAATGAGCAGTTCTTC. Its protein product is CASSPSGGGSYNEQFF. The full variable domain, its missing parts supplied by reference TRBV7-3 and TRBJ2-1, is GAGVSQTPSNKVTEKGKYVELRCDPISGHTALYWYRQSLGQGPEFLIYFQGTGAADDSGLPNDRFFAVRPEGSVSTLKIQRTERGDSAVYLCASSPSGGGSYNEQFFGPGTRLTVL.

As to this clone: Other DNA sequences within the sample encode an identical CDR3. The chain is built from TRBV3-1 (or the pseudogene TRBV3-2) and TRBJ1-2; a possible D gene is TRBD1 (5 bases). The CDR3 loop spans 13 amino acids. The germline V gene encodes CDR1 LGHDT and CDR2 YNNKEL (reference sequence). V was trimmed by 3 bases and J by 0 bases, leaving 5 bases between them. CDR3 in amino acids: CASSQGPNYGYTF. CDR3 bases: TGTGCCAGCAGCCAGGGACCTAACTATGGCTACACCTTC.

This chain uses TRBV28 with TRBJ1-2, with 7 bases fitting TRBD1. The CDR3 is 15 residues long. Germline CDR1 and CDR2: MDHEN and SYDVKM. Unmatched junction bases numbered 11, after V lost 6 bases and J lost 4 bases. The CDR3 DNA follows: TGTGCCAGCAGCCAGACCGACAGGGATTTCTATGGCTACACCTTC. This encodes CASSQTDRDFYGYTF.

As DNA, the CDR3 is TGCGCCAGCAGCCAAAAATCGGGATCCGGAGATACGCAGTATTTT. Its protein is CASSQKSGSGDTQYF. V usage is TRBV4-1 and J usage is TRBJ2-3; tentative D call: TRBD2 (5 bases). CDR1 is MGHRA, CDR2 YSYEKL, per germline. Trimming took 2 bases from V and 5 from J, leaving 14 bases between them. This CDR3 has 15 residues.

This sequence joins TRBV7-9 and TRBJ1-5; maybe TRBD1 (5 bases). Germline lookup yields CDR1 SEHNR and CDR2 FQNEAQ (reference sequence). The V and J ends lost 1 base and 7 bases respectively, with 20 bases between them. The CDR3 extends over 17 amino acids. CDR3 protein: CASSLGGMEGWKQPQHF. CDR3 coding DNA: TGTGCCAGCAGCTTAGGGGGTATGGAGGGGTGGAAACAGCCCCAGCATTTT.